Below, 27 T cell receptor beta chains from the same sample are listed, as sequenced in a study of blood T cells in healthy people across ages. The use of a sample-barcoded 5' primer and a J-beta primer mix characterized a second PCR of about 7 to 12 cycles. TCRdb redid the calling of the 5' RACE reads with MiXCR, one entry per CDR3 protein. The table has roughly 720,000 distinct CDR3 sequences, about 53% seen once. The material sequenced was blood. The receptors were sampled from an elderly man in good health.

The CDR3 sequence: CASSPAYEKRETRYAYF. As DNA, the CDR3 is TGCGCCAGCAGCCCAGCATATGAGAAGCGGGAAACCAGATACGCGTATTTT. The rearrangement links TRBV5-1 to TRBJ2-3, with 7 bases aligning to TRBD2. The CDR3 covers 17 residues. V trimming: 4 bases; J trimming: 14 bases; junction bases outside the gene matches: 25. Germline V lookup: CDR1 SGHRS, CDR2 YFSETQ.

The rearrangement joins TRBV7-6 to TRBJ1-4; D remains ambiguous. Trimming cost V 1 base and J 7 bases, with 7 bases left between them. Germline V lookup: CDR1 SGHVS, CDR2 FNYEAQ. The CDR3 runs 13 residues. The CDR3 loop reads CASSLVAGEKLFF. CDR3 coding DNA: TGTGCCAGCAGCTTAGTTGCAGGTGAAAAACTGTTTTTT.

This clonotype occurred a few times. The chain combines TRBV3-1 with TRBJ2-3; D not certain. CDR1 is LGHDT, CDR2 YNNKEL, per germline (reference sequence). CDR3 length: 14 residues. V lost 5 bases and J 6 bases, leaving 15 bases between the germline ends. The CDR3 sequence: CASSGQPPRDTQYF. The CDR3 DNA follows: TGTGCCAGCAGCGGGCAGCCTCCCCGGGATACGCAGTATTTT.

In its sample, this clonotype was seen a few times. The chain carries TRBV5-1 and TRBJ2-4, with D uncertain. The germline CDR1 and CDR2 sequences are SGHRS and YFSETQ. The CDR3 length is 14 residues. Trimming removed 6 bases from V and 4 bases from J, with 14 bases in between. The CDR3 spells CASKPHSGKNIQYF. In nucleotides, the CDR3 is TGCGCCAGCAAACCCCACTCCGGGAAAAACATTCAGTACTTC.

CDR3 nucleotides: TGTGCCAGCAGCTTTCCGACAGATACGCAGTATTTT. Its translation: CASSFPTDTQYF. V gene TRBV7-9 combines with J gene TRBJ2-3, with D hard to call. Trimming removed 3 bases at V and 3 bases at J, with 4 bases between. This CDR3 comprises 12 residues. Germline-derived CDR1 and CDR2 are SEHNR and FQNEAQ (reference sequence).

This chain connects TRBV5-1 to TRBJ2-7, with 9 bases aligning to TRBD2. V was clipped by 4 bases and J by 6 bases; unmatched bases: 8. Germline V lookup: CDR1 SGHRS, CDR2 YFSETQ. The CDR3 is 14 amino acids. The CDR3 DNA reads as TGCGCCAGCAGCCAACAGCCAGCGGGGGGCGAGCAGTACTTC. Translating it yields CASSQQPAGGEQYF.

The chain employs TRBV28 and TRBJ2-5, with 9 bases fitting TRBD2. With 5 bases clipped from V and 12 bases from J, the junction kept 19 bases outside the gene matches. Per germline, CDR1 MDHEN and CDR2 SYDVKM. The CDR3 runs to 16 residues. As DNA, the CDR3 is TGTGCCAGCAGTCAAGCCGGCCTTAGCGGGAGAATCGAGGAGTACTTC. Amino acid sequence: CASSQAGLSGRIEEYF.

The chain combines TRBV6-5 with TRBJ2-7, with D possibly matching TRBD1 (6 bases). Germline values: CDR1 MNHEY, CDR2 SVGAGI. This CDR3 is built from 16 residues. V lost 0 bases, J lost 5 bases, and 17 bases lay in between. For the CDR3, the DNA is TGTGCCAGCAGTTACTCCCCCGACAGGAAAGTCCACGAGCAGTACTTC. Protein product: CASSYSPDRKVHEQYF.

This clonotype was counted a few times. The CDR3 DNA is TGTGCCAGCGGGTGGGACAAGGGATACAATGAGCAGTTCTTC. Translation gives CASGWDKGYNEQFF. The genes are TRBV27 and TRBJ2-1; a weak D match, TRBD1 (6 bases). With 8 bases removed from V and 4 bases from J, the gap between germline ends came to 15 bases. CDR1 MNHEY and CDR2 SMNVEV come from the germline V gene (reference sequence). CDR3 length equals 14 residues.

This clonotype was counted between two and nine times. The rearrangement uses TRBV4-1 and TRBJ2-1; D is perhaps TRBD2 (7 bases). Germline CDR1 MGHRA, CDR2 YSYEKL. Trimming took off 4 bases at V and 3 bases at J, with 13 bases between the two ends. This CDR3 has 15 amino acids. Here the CDR3 reads CASSPKGGFYNEQFF. CDR3 DNA sequence: TGCGCCAGCAGCCCGAAGGGGGGGTTCTACAATGAGCAGTTCTTC.

With regard to this clonotype: Compared with germline, one end of the junction differs, possibly owing to a read error. The chain couples TRBV5-1 to TRBJ1-1; the D gene is possibly TRBD1 (5 bases). The length of the CDR3 is 16 residues. Germline CDR1 is SGHRS and CDR2 is YFSETQ. The CDR3, as DNA: TGCGCCAGCAGCTTAAGGGACGGCGTGAAGAACACTGAAGCTTCCTTT. It yields the protein CASSLRDGVKNTEASF.

V usage is TRBV28 and J usage is TRBJ1-3; TRBD1 might be the D (6 bases). The germline gives CDR1 MDHEN, CDR2 SYDVKM. Trimming removed 6 bases at V and 4 bases at J, with 13 bases between. The CDR3 is made up of 14 amino acids. The CDR3: CASSKWGRGNTIYF. The CDR3 DNA reads as TGTGCCAGCAGCAAATGGGGGCGCGGAAACACCATATATTTT.

The CDR3 DNA reads as TGCAGCGTTGGGACGGTGGGGCCCCAGCATTTT. Translating it yields CSVGTVGPQHF. This chain joins TRBV29-1 and TRBJ1-5, with D unclear. The V gene lost 4 bases and the J gene lost 9 bases, with 10 bases spanning the gap. Germline-derived CDR1 and CDR2 are SQVTM and ANQGSEA. The CDR3 is 11 residues long. Supplemented by reference TRBV29-1 and TRBJ1-5, the full variable domain reads SAVISQKPSRDICQRGTSLTIQCQVDSQVTMMFWYRQQPGQSLTLIATANQGSEATYESGFVIDKFPISRPNLTFSTLTVSNMSPEDSSIYLCSVGTVGPQHFGDGTRLSIL.

The V and J genes are TRBV9 and TRBJ2-3; 11 nucleotides line up with TRBD2. CDR1 is SGDLS and CDR2 is YYNGEE in the germline V gene. The J segment lost 2 bases and the V segment lost 4 bases, leaving 6 bases of the junction unmatched. This CDR3 comprises 16 residues. The CDR3 coding sequence is TGTGCCAGCAGCCAAAGACTAGCGGGATTCACAGATACGCAGTATTTT. Protein sequence: CASSQRLAGFTDTQYF.

The V and J genes are TRBV12-3 or TRBV12-4 and TRBJ2-2; D ambiguous. CDR3 length: 16 residues. V dropped 5 bases and J dropped 0 bases, with 13 bases sitting between them. The CDR3, as DNA: TGTGCCAGCAGTCCTTACCTGAGGCCGAACACCGGGGAGCTGTTTTTT. Residues: CASSPYLRPNTGELFF.

The rearrangement links TRBV5-1 to TRBJ2-1; a weak D match, TRBD2 (6 bases). The J call may be incorrect, as the DNA end agrees better with TRBJ2-7. Germline V lookup: CDR1 SGHRS, CDR2 YFSETQ. CDR3 length: 16 residues. CDR3 residues: CASSLSGSSGYNEQYF. CDR3 coding DNA: TGCGCCAGCAGCTTGAGTGGGAGTAGCGGTTACAATGAGCAGTACTTC.

The CDR3 spells CASTTSGSTNEKLFF. As DNA, the CDR3 is TGTGCCAGCACCACCTCGGGATCAACTAATGAAAAACTGTTTTTT. This rearrangement joins TRBV28 to TRBJ1-4; D ambiguous. V shed 7 bases and J shed 0 bases, with 12 bases lying between them. CDR1 is MDHEN and CDR2 is SYDVKM in the germline V gene. The CDR3 totals 15 residues.

This clonotype appeared a few times. The chain couples TRBV29-1 to TRBJ1-2; D is perhaps TRBD1 (6 bases). The CDR3 runs to 13 residues. Trimming left V 6 bases short and J 4 bases short, with 15 bases between. Per the germline V gene, CDR1 is SQVTM and CDR2 is ANQGSEA. CDR3 region: CSVGQRTGYGYTF. DNA of the CDR3: TGCAGCGTAGGACAGCGGACGGGCTATGGCTACACCTTC. The whole variable domain, remainder taken from reference TRBV29-1 and TRBJ1-2, is SAVISQKPSRDICQRGTSLTIQCQVDSQVTMMFWYRQQPGQSLTLIATANQGSEATYESGFVIDKFPISRPNLTFSTLTVSNMSPEDSSIYLCSVGQRTGYGYTFGSGTRLTVV.

The chain is built from TRBV7-3 and TRBJ2-1; 9 positions agree with TRBD1. This CDR3 region has 13 residues. Germline V lookup: CDR1 SGHTA, CDR2 FQGTGA. The J segment lost 7 bases and the V segment lost 8 bases, leaving 6 bases of the junction unmatched. The CDR3 coding sequence is TGTGCCAGCGTAGACAGGGGGTCAAATGAGCAGTTCTTC. This encodes CASVDRGSNEQFF.

This clonotype was counted a few times. The CDR3 DNA reads TGTGCCAGCAGTTTACGGGGGGAAGCTCAGTACTTC. As protein: CASSLRGEAQYF. V is TRBV12-3 or TRBV12-4 and J is TRBJ2-5, with TRBD2 matching 7 bases. The V gene end was trimmed by 2 bases and the J gene end by 11 bases; junction bases not matched to a gene: 5. The CDR3 covers 12 residues.

This clonotype was picked up a small number of times. The chain recombines TRBV7-3 with TRBJ2-4; D tentatively reads TRBD1 or TRBD2 (6 bases each). CDR1 and CDR2 (germline): SGHTA, FQGTGA. The CDR3 loop spans 15 amino acids. V lost 6 bases and J 1 base, leaving 13 bases between the germline ends. The CDR3 bases are TGTGCCAGCAGGGACTACAGGGACGCCAAAAACATTCAGTACTTC. Residues: CASRDYRDAKNIQYF.

This rearrangement joins TRBV13 to TRBJ1-2; perhaps TRBD1 as D (5 bases). The germline CDR1 and CDR2 sequences are PRHDT and FYEKMQ (reference sequence). Trimming pared 1 base from V and 8 bases from J, leaving 14 bases between. CDR3 length: 14 amino acids. The CDR3 protein is CASSLAGGGSGYTF. For the CDR3, the DNA is TGTGCCAGCAGCTTAGCGGGCGGGGGAAGCGGCTACACCTTC.

A few counts support this clonotype. The chain carries TRBV9 and TRBJ2-7; tentatively, D is TRBD1 (6 bases). The CDR3 consists of 15 residues. The V end lost 4 bases, the J end lost 2 bases, and 16 bases lay between the germline ends. Looked up from germline, CDR1 is SGDLS and CDR2 is YYNGEE. CDR3 sequence: CASSSSGALAYEQYF. CDR3 bases: TGTGCCAGCAGCTCCTCAGGGGCGTTGGCCTACGAGCAGTACTTC.

This chain joins TRBV6-6 and TRBJ2-3; 10 bases map to TRBD2. The CDR3 consists of 17 residues. The ends lost 6 bases at V and 14 bases at J; junction bases unmatched: 23. The germline V gene has CDR1 MNHNY and CDR2 SVGAGI (reference sequence). CDR3 residues: CASRSEGAGGPIRYAYF. CDR3 DNA: TGTGCCAGCAGATCCGAGGGAGCGGGAGGGCCGATTAGATACGCGTATTTT.

The chain employs TRBV29-1 and TRBJ2-5; 8 positions match TRBD2. CDR3 size: 16 residues. Trimming removed 3 bases from V and 2 bases from J; junction bases left unmatched: 11. CDR1 SQVTM and CDR2 ANQGSEA come from the germline V gene. The CDR3 nucleotides are TGCAGCGTTGATAGTTTGAGCGGGAGTGTACAAGAGACCCAGTACTTC. Its protein is CSVDSLSGSVQETQYF.

V is TRBV27 and J is TRBJ2-1; 10 positions agree with TRBD1. Germline CDR1 MNHEY, CDR2 SMNVEV (reference sequence). With V trimmed by 5 bases and J by 3 bases, 4 bases remained unmatched. The CDR3 spans 15 residues. CDR3 in amino acids: CASSPGQGDYNEQFF. In DNA form, the CDR3 reads TGTGCCAGCAGTCCAGGACAGGGGGACTACAATGAGCAGTTCTTC.

V usage is TRBV5-1 and J usage is TRBJ2-1, with 8 nucleotides matching TRBD2. The J call may be wrong; the DNA end is better matched by TRBJ2-7. Germline CDR1 SGHRS, CDR2 YFSETQ. The CDR3 covers 17 residues. CDR3 in amino acids: CASSLEGLAGSYNEQYF. CDR3 bases: TGCGCCAGCAGCTTGGAAGGACTAGCTGGCTCCTACAATGAGCAGTACTTC.